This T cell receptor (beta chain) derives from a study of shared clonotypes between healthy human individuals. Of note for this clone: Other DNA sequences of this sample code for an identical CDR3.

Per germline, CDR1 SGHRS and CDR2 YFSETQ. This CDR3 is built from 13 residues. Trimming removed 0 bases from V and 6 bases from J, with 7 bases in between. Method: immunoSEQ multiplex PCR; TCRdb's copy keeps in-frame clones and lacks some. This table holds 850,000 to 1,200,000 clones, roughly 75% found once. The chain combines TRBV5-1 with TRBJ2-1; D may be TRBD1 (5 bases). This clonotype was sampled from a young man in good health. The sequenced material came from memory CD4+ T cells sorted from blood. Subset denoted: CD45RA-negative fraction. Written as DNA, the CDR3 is TGCGCCAGCAGCTTGGGACAGTCCAATGAGCAGTTCTTC. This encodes CASSLGQSNEQFF.